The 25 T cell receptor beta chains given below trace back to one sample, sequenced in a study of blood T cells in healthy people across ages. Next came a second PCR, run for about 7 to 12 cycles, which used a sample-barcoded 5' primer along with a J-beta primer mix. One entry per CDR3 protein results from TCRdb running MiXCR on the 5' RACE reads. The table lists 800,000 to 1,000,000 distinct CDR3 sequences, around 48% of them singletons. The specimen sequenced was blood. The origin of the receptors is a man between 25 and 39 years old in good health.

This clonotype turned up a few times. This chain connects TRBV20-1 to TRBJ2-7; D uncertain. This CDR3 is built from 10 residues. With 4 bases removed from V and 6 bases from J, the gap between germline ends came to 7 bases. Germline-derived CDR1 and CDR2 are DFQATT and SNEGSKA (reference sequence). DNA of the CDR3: TGCAGTGCTAATTCAGTCGAGCAGTACTTC. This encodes CSANSVEQYF.

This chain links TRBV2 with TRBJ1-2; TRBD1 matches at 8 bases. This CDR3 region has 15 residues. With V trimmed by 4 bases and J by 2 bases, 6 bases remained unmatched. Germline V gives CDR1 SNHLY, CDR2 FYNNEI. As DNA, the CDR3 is TGTGCCAGCAGTGCTCGGACAGGGATGAACTATGGCTACACCTTC. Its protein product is CASSARTGMNYGYTF. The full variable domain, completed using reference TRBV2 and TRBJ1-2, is EPEVTQTPSHQVTQMGQEVILRCVPISNHLYFYWYRQILGQKVEFLVSFYNNEISEKSEIFDDQFSVERPDGSNFTLKIRSTKLEDSAMYFCASSARTGMNYGYTFGSGTRLTVV.

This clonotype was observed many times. CDR3 sequence: CSVEVLGPEQFF. The CDR3 DNA reads as TGCAGCGTTGAAGTATTAGGCCCGGAGCAGTTCTTC. The chain is built from TRBV29-1 and TRBJ2-1; D ambiguous. Looked up from germline, CDR1 is SQVTM and CDR2 is ANQGSEA. V lost 1 base, J lost 10 bases, and 11 bases lay in between. CDR3 size: 12 residues.

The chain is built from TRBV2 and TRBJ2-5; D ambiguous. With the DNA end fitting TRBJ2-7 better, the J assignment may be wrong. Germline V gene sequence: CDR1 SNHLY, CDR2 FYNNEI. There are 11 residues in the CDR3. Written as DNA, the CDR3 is TGTGCCAGCAGTGTCCTTGGCGAGCAGTACTTC. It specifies CASSVLGEQYF.

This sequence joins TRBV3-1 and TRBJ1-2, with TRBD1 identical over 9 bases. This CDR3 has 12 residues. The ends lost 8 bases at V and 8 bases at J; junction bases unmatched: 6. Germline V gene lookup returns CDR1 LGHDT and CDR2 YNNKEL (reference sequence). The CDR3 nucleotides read TGTGCCAGCTTGGGACAGGGAGGCGGCTACACCTTC. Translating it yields CASLGQGGGYTF. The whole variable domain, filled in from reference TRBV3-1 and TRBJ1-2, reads DTAVSQTPKYLVTQMGNDKSIKCEQNLGHDTMYWYKQDSKKFLKIMFSYNNKELIINETVPNRFSPKSPDKAHLNLHINSLELGDSAVYFCASLGQGGGYTFGSGTRLTVV.

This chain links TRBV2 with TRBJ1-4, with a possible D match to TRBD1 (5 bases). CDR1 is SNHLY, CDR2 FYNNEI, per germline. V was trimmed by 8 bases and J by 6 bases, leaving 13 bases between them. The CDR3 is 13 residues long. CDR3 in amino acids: CASGTGADEKLFF. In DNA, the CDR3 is TGTGCCAGCGGCACAGGAGCGGATGAAAAACTGTTTTTT.

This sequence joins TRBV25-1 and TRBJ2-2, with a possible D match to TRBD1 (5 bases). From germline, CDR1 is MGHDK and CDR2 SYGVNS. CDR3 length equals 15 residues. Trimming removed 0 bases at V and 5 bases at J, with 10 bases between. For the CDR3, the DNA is TGTGCCAGCAGTGAATACAGGGTCGAAACCGGGGAGCTGTTTTTT. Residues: CASSEYRVETGELFF.

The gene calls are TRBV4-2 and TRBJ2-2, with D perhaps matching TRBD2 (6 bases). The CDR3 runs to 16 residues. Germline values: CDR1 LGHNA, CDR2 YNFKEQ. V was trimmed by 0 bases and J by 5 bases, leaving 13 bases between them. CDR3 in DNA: TGTGCCAGCAGCCAAGATTCTCTTAGCGGTACCGGGGAGCTGTTTTTT. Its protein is CASSQDSLSGTGELFF.

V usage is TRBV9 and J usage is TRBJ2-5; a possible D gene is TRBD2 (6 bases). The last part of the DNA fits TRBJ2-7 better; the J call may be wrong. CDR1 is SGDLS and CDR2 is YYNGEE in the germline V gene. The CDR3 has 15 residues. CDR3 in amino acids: CASSVEGQPGDEQYF. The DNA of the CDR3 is TGTGCCAGCAGCGTAGAGGGGCAGCCGGGAGACGAGCAGTACTTC.

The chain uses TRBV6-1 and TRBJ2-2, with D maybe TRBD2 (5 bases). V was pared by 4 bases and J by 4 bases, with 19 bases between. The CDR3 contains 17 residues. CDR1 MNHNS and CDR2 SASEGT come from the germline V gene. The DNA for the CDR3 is TGTGCCAGCAGTGCCTACGGGGAAAGGACCCCCACCGGGGAGCTGTTTTTT. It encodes CASSAYGERTPTGELFF.

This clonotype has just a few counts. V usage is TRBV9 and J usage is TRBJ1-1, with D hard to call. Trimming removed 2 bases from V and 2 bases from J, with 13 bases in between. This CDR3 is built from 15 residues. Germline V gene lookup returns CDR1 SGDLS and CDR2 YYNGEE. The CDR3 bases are TGTGCCAGCAGCGTGGACCCCGGGGTCAACACTGAAGCTTTCTTT. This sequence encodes CASSVDPGVNTEAFF.

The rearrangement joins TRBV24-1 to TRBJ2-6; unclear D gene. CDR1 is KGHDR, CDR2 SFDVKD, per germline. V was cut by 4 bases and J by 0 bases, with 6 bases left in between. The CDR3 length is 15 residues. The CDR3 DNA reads TGTGCCACCAGTGAGGAATACTCTGGGGCCAACGTCCTGACTTTC. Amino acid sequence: CATSEEYSGANVLTF.

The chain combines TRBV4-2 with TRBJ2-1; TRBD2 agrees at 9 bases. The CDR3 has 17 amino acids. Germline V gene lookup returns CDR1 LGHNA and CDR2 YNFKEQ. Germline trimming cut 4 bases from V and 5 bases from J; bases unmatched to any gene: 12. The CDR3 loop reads CASSLQGGGATNNEQFF. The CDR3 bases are TGTGCCAGCAGCCTGCAAGGCGGGGGGGCCACTAACAATGAGCAGTTCTTC.

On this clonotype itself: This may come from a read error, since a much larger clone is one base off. CDR3 sequence: CASSPRQVDTQYF. The CDR3, as DNA: TGTGCCAGCAGTCCCCGGCAAGTAGATACGCAGTATTTT. The chain carries TRBV12-3 or TRBV12-4 and TRBJ2-3, with unresolved D. The CDR3 sequence is 13 residues long. V lost 5 bases, J lost 5 bases, and 11 bases lay in between.

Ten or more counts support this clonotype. In DNA, the CDR3 is TGCAGTGCTACTGGGACTAGCGACGGCACCGGGGAGCTGTTTTTT. It translates to CSATGTSDGTGELFF. The chain carries TRBV20-1 and TRBJ2-2; 10 nucleotides align to TRBD2. V gave up 4 bases and J gave up 4 bases; unmatched junction bases: 6. Germline V CDR1 and CDR2: DFQATT, SNEGSKA (reference sequence). The CDR3 sequence is 15 residues long.

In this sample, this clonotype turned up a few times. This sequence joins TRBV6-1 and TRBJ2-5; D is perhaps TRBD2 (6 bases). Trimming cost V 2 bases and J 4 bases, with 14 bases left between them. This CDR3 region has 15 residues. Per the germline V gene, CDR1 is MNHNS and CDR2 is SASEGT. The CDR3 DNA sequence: TGTGCCAGCAGTGAAACATACGGGGGAGGAGAGACCCAGTACTTC. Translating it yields CASSETYGGGETQYF.

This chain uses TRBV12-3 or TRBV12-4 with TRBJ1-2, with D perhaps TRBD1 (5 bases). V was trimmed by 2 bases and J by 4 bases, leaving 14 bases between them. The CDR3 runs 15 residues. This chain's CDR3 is CASSLTETASYGYTF. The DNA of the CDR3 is TGTGCCAGCAGTTTAACGGAGACAGCGAGCTATGGCTACACCTTC.

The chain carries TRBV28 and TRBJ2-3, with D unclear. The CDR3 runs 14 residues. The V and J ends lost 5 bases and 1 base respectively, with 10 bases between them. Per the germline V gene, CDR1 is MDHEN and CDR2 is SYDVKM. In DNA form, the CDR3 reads TGTGCCAGCAGTGCCCTGGGCCGCACAGATACGCAGTATTTT. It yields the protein CASSALGRTDTQYF.

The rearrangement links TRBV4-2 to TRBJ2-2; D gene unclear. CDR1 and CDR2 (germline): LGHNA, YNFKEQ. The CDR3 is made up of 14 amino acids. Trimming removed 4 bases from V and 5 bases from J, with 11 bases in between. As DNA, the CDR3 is TGTGCCAGCAGCCCCCGTCTAGTAACCGGGGAGCTGTTTTTT. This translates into CASSPRLVTGELFF.

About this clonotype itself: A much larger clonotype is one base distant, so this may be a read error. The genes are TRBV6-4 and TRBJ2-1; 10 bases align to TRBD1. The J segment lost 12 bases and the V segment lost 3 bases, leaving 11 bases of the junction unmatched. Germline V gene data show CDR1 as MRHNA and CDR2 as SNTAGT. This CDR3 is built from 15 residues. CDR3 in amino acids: CASSETGQGHDAQFF. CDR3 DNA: TGTGCCAGCAGTGAAACGGGACAGGGGCACGATGCGCAGTTCTTC.

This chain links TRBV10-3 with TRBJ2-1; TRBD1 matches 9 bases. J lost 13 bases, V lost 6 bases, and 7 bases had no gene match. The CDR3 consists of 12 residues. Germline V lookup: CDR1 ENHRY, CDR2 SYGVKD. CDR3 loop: CAIRRQGVGQFF. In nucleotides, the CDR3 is TGTGCCATCAGGAGACAGGGGGTTGGCCAGTTCTTC.

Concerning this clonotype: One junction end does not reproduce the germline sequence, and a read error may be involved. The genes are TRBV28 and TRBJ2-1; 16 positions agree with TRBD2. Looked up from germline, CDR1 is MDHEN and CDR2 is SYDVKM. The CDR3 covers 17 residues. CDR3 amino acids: CASSGTSGGAYYNEQFF. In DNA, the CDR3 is TGTGCTAGCAGTGGGACTAGCGGGGGGGCCTATTACAATGAGCAGTTCTTC.

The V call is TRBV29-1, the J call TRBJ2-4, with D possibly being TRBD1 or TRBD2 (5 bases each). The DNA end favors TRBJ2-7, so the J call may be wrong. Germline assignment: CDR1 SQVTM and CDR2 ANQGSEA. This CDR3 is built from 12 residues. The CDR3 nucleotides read TGCAGCGTTCTGGGACGGGGTTACGAGCAGTACTTC. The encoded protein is CSVLGRGYEQYF.

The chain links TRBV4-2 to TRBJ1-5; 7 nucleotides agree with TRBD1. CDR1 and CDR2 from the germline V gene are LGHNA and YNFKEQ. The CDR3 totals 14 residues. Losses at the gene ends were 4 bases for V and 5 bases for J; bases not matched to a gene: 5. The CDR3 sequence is CASSPGQKDQPQHF. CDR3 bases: TGTGCCAGCAGCCCGGGACAGAAAGATCAGCCCCAGCATTTT.

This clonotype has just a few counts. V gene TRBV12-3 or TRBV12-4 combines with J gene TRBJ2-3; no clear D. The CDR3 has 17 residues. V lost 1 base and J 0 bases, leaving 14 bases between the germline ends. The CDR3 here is CASSLGVAPPSTDTQYF. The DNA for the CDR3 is TGTGCCAGCAGTTTAGGTGTGGCTCCGCCTAGCACAGATACGCAGTATTTT.